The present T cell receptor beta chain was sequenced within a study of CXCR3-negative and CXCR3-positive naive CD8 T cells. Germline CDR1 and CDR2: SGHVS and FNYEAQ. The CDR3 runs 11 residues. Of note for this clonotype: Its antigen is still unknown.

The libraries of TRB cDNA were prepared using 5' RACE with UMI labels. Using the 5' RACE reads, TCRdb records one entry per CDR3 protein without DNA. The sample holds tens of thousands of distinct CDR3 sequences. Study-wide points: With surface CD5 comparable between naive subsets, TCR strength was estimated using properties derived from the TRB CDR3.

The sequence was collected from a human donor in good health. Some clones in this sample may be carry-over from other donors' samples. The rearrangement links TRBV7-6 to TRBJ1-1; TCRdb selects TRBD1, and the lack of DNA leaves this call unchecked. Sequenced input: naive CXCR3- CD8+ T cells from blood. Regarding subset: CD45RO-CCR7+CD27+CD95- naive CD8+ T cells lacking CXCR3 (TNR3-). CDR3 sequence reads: CASSTGGKAFF.